This T cell receptor (beta chain) was retrieved from a study of blood T cell repertoires in COVID-19. Across the study: Collection of acute and convalescent COVID-19 samples took place in the United States, Italy and Spain.

Original processing methods: Scientists estimated how many nucleated cells there were by amplifying reference gene primers. This table comes from immunoSEQ multiplex PCR, and its TCRdb copy is limited to in-frame clones, with some not included. V and J calls and clone size are copied from that table; D and trimming were computed from the DNA. The sample contains under 150,000 clones, 65% to 80% of which appear only once. J gave up 4 bases and V 5 bases, and 5 bases lay outside the gene matches. This CDR3 is built from 14 residues. Germline values: CDR1 LNHDA, CDR2 SQIVND (reference sequence). The rearrangement joins TRBV19 to TRBJ1-1; 9 bases are shared with TRBD1. The receptor comes from a man in his fifties or sixties with acute or convalescent COVID-19. Sequenced sample: peripheral blood. Here the CDR3 DNA reads TGTGCCAGTAGTCCGGGACAGGGCTCCACTGAAGCTTTCTTT. Its translation: CASSPGQGSTEAFF.